These 9 T cell receptor beta chains came from one sample sequenced in a study of immune cell composition in non-small cell lung cancer. Assay: immunoSEQ multiplex PCR; the TCRdb copy retains only in-frame clones and omits some. The repertoire holds over 2,000 clones, roughly 72% seen once, with approximately 12% in the top ten. The sample consisted of lung tumor tissue. The receptors come from a human donor with non-small cell lung cancer.

This clone was observed a few times. The gene calls are TRBV13 and TRBJ2-1; a weak D match, TRBD2 (6 bases). CDR3 length: 15 amino acids. Germline V CDR1 and CDR2: PRHDT, FYEKMQ (reference sequence). The V end lost 0 bases, the J end lost 6 bases, and 12 bases lay between the germline ends. CDR3 nucleotide sequence: TGTGCCAGCAGCTTAGGACTAGCTCCGGCCAATGAGCAGTTCTTC. It translates to CASSLGLAPANEQFF.

The DNA for the CDR3 is TGTGCCAGCAGCTTGGGCAGAAGCGAGACCCAGTACTTC. The encoded protein is CASSLGRSETQYF. The J gene is TRBJ2-5, the V gene TRBV7-3; D is uncertain. CDR1 and CDR2 (germline): SGHTA, FQGTGA. There are 13 residues in the CDR3. V was shortened by 3 bases and J by 5 bases, with 10 bases between the two germline ends.

The chain has TRBV19 and TRBJ2-1; possibly TRBD2 for D (5 bases). The CDR3 covers 16 residues. The germline V gene encodes CDR1 LNHDA and CDR2 SQIVND (reference sequence). V was shortened by 3 bases and J by 0 bases, with 12 bases between the two germline ends. Here the CDR3 reads CASSISSTSSYNEQFF. The CDR3, as DNA: TGTGCCAGTAGTATTTCTAGCACCTCCTCCTACAATGAGCAGTTCTTC.

The chain recombines TRBV11-2 with TRBJ2-7; TRBD1 matches at 12 bases. CDR1 is SGHAT and CDR2 is FQNNGV in the germline V gene. The V segment lost 5 bases and the J segment 5 bases; nucleotides outside the gene matches: 10. This CDR3 is 16 amino acids long. The CDR3 protein is CASSRRGTGGIDEQYF. CDR3 nucleotides: TGTGCCAGCAGCCGACGGGGGACAGGGGGCATCGACGAGCAGTACTTC.

This clone was picked up a small number of times. The CDR3 coding sequence is TGTGCCAGCAGGCGTTGGGTGGGGGGAGAATATGGCTACACCTTC. It specifies CASRRWVGGEYGYTF. The rearrangement links TRBV2 to TRBJ1-2, with D perhaps TRBD1 (5 bases). The CDR3 sequence is 15 residues long. V lost 6 bases, J lost 5 bases, and 19 bases lay in between. CDR1 and CDR2 (germline): SNHLY, FYNNEI.

V usage is TRBV5-1 and J usage is TRBJ1-1, with TRBD1 matching 7 bases. Trimming cost V 4 bases and J 11 bases; bases outside gene matches: 11. Germline V CDR1 and CDR2: SGHRS, YFSETQ. This CDR3 comprises 13 residues. The CDR3 loop reads CASSLGQVDRAFF. The CDR3 coding sequence is TGCGCCAGCAGCCTGGGACAAGTGGACAGGGCTTTCTTT.

This clone was observed a few times. This chain uses TRBV6-6 with TRBJ1-5, with D possibly matching TRBD1 (5 bases). The CDR3 spans 13 residues. V was clipped by 7 bases and J by 4 bases, with 11 bases between them. Germline values: CDR1 MNHNY, CDR2 SVGAGI (reference sequence). In DNA form, the CDR3 reads TGTGCCAGCATGGTCAGGGTTAATCAGCCCCAGCATTTT. Residues: CASMVRVNQPQHF.

The CDR3 reads CASSFRVNTEAFF. The CDR3 coding sequence is TGTGCCAGCAGCTTCAGGGTCAACACTGAAGCTTTCTTT. The rearrangement joins TRBV5-5 to TRBJ1-1; D possibly corresponds to TRBD1 (5 bases). V lost 2 bases, J lost 2 bases, and 7 bases lay in between. The CDR3 runs 13 residues. CDR1 is SGHKS, CDR2 YYEKEE, per germline (reference sequence).

The chain uses TRBV15 and TRBJ2-5; 7 bases are a match to TRBD2. The DNA end favors TRBJ2-7, so the J call may be wrong. This CDR3 is built from 13 residues. CDR1 LNHNV and CDR2 YYDKDF come from the germline V gene (reference sequence). CDR3 amino acids: CATSGGDSYEQYF. In DNA, the CDR3 is TGTGCCACCAGCGGGGGGGACTCCTACGAGCAGTACTTC.